This TCR beta chain appears in the sequencing data of a study of molecular identifiers for immune sequencing clone quantification. Previously described methods and listed TCR primers were employed for the bulk TCR libraries. TCRdb re-derived calls from the PCR reads in MiXCR, one entry per CDR3 protein. This sample yields under 650,000 distinct CDR3 sequences, of which less than 20% are seen a single time; around 0.86% belongs to the top ten. Germline V gene data show CDR1 as SGDLS and CDR2 as YYNGEE. The germline V and J ends were trimmed by 0 bases and 6 bases, with 15 bases remaining between them. The CDR3 is 15 amino acids. This clonotype was detected a few times. Its antigen remains unidentified. The study, taken as a whole, reports: In naive cells, under 1% of molecules belonged to clones above 20 RNA copies, against over 99% in effector cells.

The sample comprised naive CD8+ T cells from blood, with Jurkat cell RNA spiked in. Subset noted: FACS-sorted CD8+CD4-CCR7+CD45RA+ naive T cells. The V call is TRBV9, the J call TRBJ1-1, with D uncertain. The receptor comes from a human donor in good health. Some libraries in this study had Jurkat cell RNA spiked in. CDR3 DNA sequence: TGTGCCAGCAGCGTAGTGACCCACGTAGGCGCTGAAGCTTTCTTT. Translated, it gives CASSVVTHVGAEAFF. The variable domain in full, with the rest retrieved from reference TRBV9 and TRBJ1-1, is DSGVTQTPKHLITATGQRVTLRCSPRSGDLSVYWYQQSLDQGLQFLIQYYNGEERAKGNILERFSAQQFPDLHSELNLSSLELGDSALYFCASSVVTHVGAEAFFGQGTRLTVV.